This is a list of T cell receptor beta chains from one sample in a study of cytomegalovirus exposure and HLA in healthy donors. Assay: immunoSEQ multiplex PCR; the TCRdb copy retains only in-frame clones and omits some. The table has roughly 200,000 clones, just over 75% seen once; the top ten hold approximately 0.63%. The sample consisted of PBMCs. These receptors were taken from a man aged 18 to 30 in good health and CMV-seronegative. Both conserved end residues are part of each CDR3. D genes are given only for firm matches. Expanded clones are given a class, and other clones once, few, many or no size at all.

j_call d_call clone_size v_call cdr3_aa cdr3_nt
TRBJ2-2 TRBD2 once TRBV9 CASTAGAHTGELFF TGTGCCAGCACTGCGGGAGCGCACACCGGGGAGCTGTTTTTT
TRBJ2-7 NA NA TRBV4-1 CASSRIGYEQYF TGCGCCAGCAGCCGCATCGGTTACGAGCAGTACTTC
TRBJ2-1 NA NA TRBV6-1 CASSVPSRGEQFF TGTGCCAGCAGTGTCCCCTCTCGGGGTGAGCAGTTCTTC
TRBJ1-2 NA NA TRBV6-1 CASRQAGGTTGDF TGTGCCAGCAGGCAAGCCGGGGGGACGACCGGGGACTTC
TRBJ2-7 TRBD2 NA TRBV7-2 CASSFTAGGPYEQYF TGTGCCAGCAGCTTTACCGCGGGAGGCCCCTACGAGCAGTACTTC
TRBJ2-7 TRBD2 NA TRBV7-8 CASSDARGAGGDEQYF TGTGCCAGCAGCGACGCCCGCGGAGCGGGAGGAGACGAGCAGTACTTC
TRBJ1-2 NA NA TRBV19 CASSPPGDPPGYTF TGTGCCAGTAGTCCCCCAGGGGACCCGCCTGGCTACACCTTC
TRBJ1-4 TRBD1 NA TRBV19 CASSKDATGNQATNEKLFF TGTGCCAGTAGTAAAGACGCGACAGGGAATCAAGCAACTAATGAAAAACTGTTTTTT
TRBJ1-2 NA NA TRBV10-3 CAISELGGENYTF TGTGCCATCAGTGAGCTGGGCGGGGAGAATTACACCTTC
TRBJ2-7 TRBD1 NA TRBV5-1 CASSPGGSGDEQYF TGCGCCAGCAGCCCAGGGGGCTCCGGAGACGAGCAGTACTTC
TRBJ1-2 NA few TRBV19 CATGDWNYGYTF TGTGCCACCGGAGACTGGAACTATGGCTACACCTTC
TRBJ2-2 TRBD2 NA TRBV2 CASSQRENTGELFF TGTGCCAGCAGCCAGCGGGAGAACACCGGGGAGCTGTTTTTT
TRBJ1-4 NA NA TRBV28 CASSYTGTNEKLFF TGTGCCAGCAGTTATACAGGAACTAATGAAAAACTGTTTTTT
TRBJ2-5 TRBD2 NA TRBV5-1 CASRTSGAQETQYF TGCGCCAGCAGGACTAGCGGGGCACAAGAGACCCAGTACTTC
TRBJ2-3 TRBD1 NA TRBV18 CASSTTGGTSTDTQYF TGTGCCAGCTCAACGACAGGGGGTACTAGCACAGATACGCAGTATTTT
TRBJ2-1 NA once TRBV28 CASSLIWGGNNEQFF TGTGCCAGCAGTTTAATTTGGGGAGGTAACAATGAGCAGTTCTTC
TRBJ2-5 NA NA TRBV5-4 CASSLDLSATGRVAQYF TGTGCCAGCAGCTTGGATCTTAGCGCTACGGGGAGAGTGGCCCAGTACTTC
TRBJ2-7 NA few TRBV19 CASSIAGSSYEQYF TGTGCCAGTAGTATAGCTGGGAGCTCCTACGAGCAGTACTTC
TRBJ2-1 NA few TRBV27 CASSFTTGFREQFF TGTGCCAGCAGTTTTACCACAGGGTTTCGGGAGCAGTTCTTC
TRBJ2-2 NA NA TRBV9 CASSPQLSAGELFF TGTGCCAGCAGCCCCCAGCTCAGCGCCGGGGAGCTGTTTTTT
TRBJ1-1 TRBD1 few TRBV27 CASSLIWTGNTEAFF TGTGCCAGCAGTTTAATTTGGACAGGGAACACTGAAGCTTTCTTT
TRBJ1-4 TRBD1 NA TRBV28 CASSSPGQGDEKLFF TGTGCCAGCAGTTCGCCGGGACAGGGGGATGAAAAACTGTTTTTT
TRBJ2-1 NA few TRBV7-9 CASSPRSEQFF TGTGCCAGCAGCCCGCGTTCTGAGCAGTTCTTC
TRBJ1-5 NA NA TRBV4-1 CASSQEEGPLNQPQHF TGCGCCAGCAGCCAAGAGGAGGGTCCCCTTAATCAGCCCCAGCATTTT
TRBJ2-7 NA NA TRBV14 CASSQEWAETYEQYF TGTGCCAGCAGCCAAGAATGGGCTGAGACCTACGAGCAGTACTTC
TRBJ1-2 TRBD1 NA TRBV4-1 CASSQRGTDGYTF TGCGCCAGCAGCCAACGAGGGACAGATGGCTACACCTTC
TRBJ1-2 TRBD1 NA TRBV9 CASSVDLDRGDGYGYTF TGTGCCAGCAGCGTAGATCTAGACAGGGGGGACGGCTATGGCTACACCTTC
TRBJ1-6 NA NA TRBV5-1 CASSFSRGLNSPLHF TGCGCCAGCAGCTTCTCCAGGGGACTAAATTCACCCCTCCACTTT
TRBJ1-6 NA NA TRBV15 CATSRDPGGVSPLHF TGTGCCACCAGCAGAGATCCCGGGGGGGTTTCACCCCTCCACTTT
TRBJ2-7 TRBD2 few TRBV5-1 CASSSRESPYEQYF TGCGCCAGCAGCTCGCGGGAGTCCCCCTACGAGCAGTACTTC
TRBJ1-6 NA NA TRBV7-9 CASSAGYEISPLHF TGTGCCAGCTCAGCAGGGTATGAGATTTCACCCCTCCACTTT
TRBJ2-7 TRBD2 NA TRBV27 CASSLGAGSLPYEQYF TGTGCCAGCAGTTTAGGAGCGGGGTCCCTACCCTACGAGCAGTACTTC
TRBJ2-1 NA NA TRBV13 CASSLGIFSVYNEQFF TGTGCCAGCAGCTTAGGCATATTTAGTGTTTACAATGAGCAGTTCTTC
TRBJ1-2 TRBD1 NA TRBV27 CASSPHGQGGNYGYTF TGTGCCAGCAGTCCCCATGGACAGGGCGGAAACTATGGCTACACCTTC
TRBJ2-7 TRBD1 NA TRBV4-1 CASSPLQGAYYEQYF TGCGCCAGCAGCCCCCTCCAGGGGGCTTACTACGAGCAGTACTTC
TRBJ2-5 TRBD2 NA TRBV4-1 CASSQPPSGTQETQYF TGCGCCAGCAGCCAACCCCCTAGCGGCACCCAAGAGACCCAGTACTTC
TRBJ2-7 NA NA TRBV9 CASSVAATGGYEQYF TGTGCCAGCAGCGTAGCTGCGACAGGAGGCTACGAGCAGTACTTC
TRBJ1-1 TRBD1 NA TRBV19 CATQGGLGGTEAFF TGTGCCACCCAGGGGGGCCTCGGAGGCACTGAAGCTTTCTTT
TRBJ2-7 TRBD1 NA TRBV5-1 CASSLAVPGLGTDSYEQYF TGCGCCAGCAGCTTGGCCGTCCCAGGCCTCGGGACAGATTCCTACGAGCAGTACTTC
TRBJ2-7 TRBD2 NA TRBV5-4 CASSHLAGANEQYF TGTGCCAGCAGCCACCTAGCGGGAGCGAACGAGCAGTACTTC
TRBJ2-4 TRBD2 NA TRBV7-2 CASSVATSGRAKNIQYF TGTGCCAGCAGCGTCGCGACTAGCGGGAGGGCCAAAAACATTCAGTACTTC
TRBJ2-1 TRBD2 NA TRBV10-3 CAISERLANFYNEQFF TGTGCCATCAGTGAGAGACTAGCCAACTTCTACAATGAGCAGTTCTTC
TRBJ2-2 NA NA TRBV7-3 CASSFYSGPQNTGELFF TGTGCCAGCAGCTTCTATAGCGGTCCGCAGAACACCGGGGAGCTGTTTTTT
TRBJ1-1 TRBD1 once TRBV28 CASSLSGAGGLEAFF TGTGCCAGCAGTTTATCCGGTGCAGGGGGTTTAGAAGCTTTCTTT